The 2 T cell receptor beta chains below come from one sample, sequenced in a study of T-cell memory formation after mild COVID-19 (dated by TCRdb to the early 2020s). The receptor library was made with 5' RACE. The data were produced on an Illumina NovaSeq 6000. The public reads were quality trimmed at Q25 with fastp and then assembled into clones with MiXCR by TCRdb, keeping productive beta chains. Duplicate CDR3 protein sequences are folded into a single record with the most common DNA and genes. This sample lists fewer than 150,000 distinct CDR3 sequences; 5% to 6.5% were detected once. About 2.2% of the sample is in the top ten clones. Material for sequencing was PBMCs or a T cell subset sorted from them (not recorded which). Receptors originate from an adult woman who had mild COVID-19 (a few samples of this study predate the infection). The sample titles of this study are shuffled in the database, so cell type and time point are left out; the donor was told from shared clones.

This clonotype occurred a few times. The chain carries TRBV5-1 and TRBJ2-3; D may be TRBD2 (5 bases). The CDR3 is 16 residues long. Germline CDR1 reads SGHRS; CDR2 reads YFSETQ. The germline V and J ends were trimmed by 4 bases and 2 bases, with 17 bases remaining between them. CDR3 loop: CASSANLASATDTQYF. CDR3 coding DNA: TGCGCCAGCAGCGCGAACCTAGCCAGCGCCACAGATACGCAGTATTTT.

This clonotype was recorded at least ten times. The gene calls are TRBV4-2 and TRBJ2-5, with 9 bases matching TRBD2. V dropped 1 base and J dropped 5; count of bases not matched to a gene: 5. Per germline, CDR1 LGHNA and CDR2 YNFKEQ. CDR3 length equals 15 residues. Here the CDR3 DNA reads TGTGCCAGCAGCCAAGGACTAGCGGTCCGCGAGACCCAGTACTTC. It translates to CASSQGLAVRETQYF.